Listed here are 21 T cell receptor beta chains from one sample, sequenced in a study of blood T cell repertoires in COVID-19. This table comes from immunoSEQ multiplex PCR, and its TCRdb copy is limited to in-frame clones, with some not included. Of approximately 190,000 clones in the sample, roughly 87% were seen once. Sequenced: peripheral blood. The receptors derive from a woman in her thirties or forties with acute or convalescent COVID-19.

V usage is TRBV5-1 and J usage is TRBJ2-5; D is perhaps TRBD2 (6 bases). Deletions cut 6 bases from V and 5 bases from J, with 20 bases between. This CDR3 has 15 residues. Germline V CDR1 and CDR2: SGHRS, YFSETQ. DNA for the CDR3: TGCGCCAGCACCCTCCAGAGGGCGGGGAGTGAGACCCAGTACTTC. Protein product: CASTLQRAGSETQYF.

The chain joins TRBV28 to TRBJ2-7, with D possibly matching TRBD1 (5 bases). CDR1 and CDR2 from the germline V gene are MDHEN and SYDVKM. This CDR3 is 11 amino acids long. The V end lost 2 bases, the J end lost 6 bases, and 5 bases lay between the germline ends. The CDR3 region has the DNA TGTGCCAGCAGTTTAAGGGGCGAGCAGTACTTC. Translating gives CASSLRGEQYF.

This chain uses TRBV20-1 with TRBJ1-5, with 8 bases lining up with TRBD1. V dropped 3 bases and J dropped 15; count of bases not matched to a gene: 13. Germline V lookup: CDR1 DFQATT, CDR2 SNEGSKA (reference sequence). This CDR3 spans 13 amino acids. CDR3 nucleotides: TGCAGTGCTAGTTTTGGGACAGGTCCTGTACGGCATTTT. It codes for CSASFGTGPVRHF.

This clone showed up just a few times. V gene TRBV7-2 combines with J gene TRBJ1-2; no reliable D call. V was shortened by 5 bases and J by 7 bases, with 20 bases between the two germline ends. Per germline, CDR1 SGHTA and CDR2 FQGNSA. The CDR3 length is 15 residues. CDR3 nucleotides: TGTGCCAGCAGCCCGATGCCTGAGGGATATTCTGGCTACACCTTC. It encodes CASSPMPEGYSGYTF.

The chain employs TRBV5-8 and TRBJ1-2; weak D call: TRBD1 (6 bases). Germline V gene sequence: CDR1 SGHTS, CDR2 YDEGEE. This CDR3 has 14 amino acids. Deletions cut 0 bases from V and 2 bases from J, with 8 bases between. The CDR3 region has the DNA TGTGCCAGCAGCTTGGTGGGACAAAACTATGGCTACACCTTC. Translating it yields CASSLVGQNYGYTF.

The V gene is TRBV6-5, the J gene TRBJ1-3, with 11 nucleotides matching TRBD1. J gave up 8 bases and V 6 bases, and 3 bases lay outside the gene matches. This CDR3 has 13 residues. From germline, CDR1 is MNHEY and CDR2 SVGAGI. The CDR3 loop reads CASRTGQGDTIYF. The DNA of the CDR3 is TGTGCCAGCAGGACGGGACAGGGGGACACCATATATTTT.

The chain joins TRBV14 to TRBJ1-1; no clear D gene. Trimming pared 0 bases from V and 4 bases from J, leaving 9 bases between. CDR3 size: 14 residues. The germline V gene encodes CDR1 SGHDN and CDR2 FVKESK. In DNA form, the CDR3 reads TGTGCCAGCAGCCAAGAACTAAGCTCCACTGAAGCTTTCTTT. Protein product: CASSQELSSTEAFF.

By share, this clone ranks as medium-sized. This chain links TRBV21-1 with TRBJ2-1; no check of the table's D call, TRBD1, against the DNA was made. TRBV21-1 is flagged as a pseudogene. The CDR3 is 15 amino acids. CDR3 sequence: CASSSWDRVRDEQFF. CDR3 DNA sequence: TGTGCCAGCAGCAGTTGGGACAGGGTTAGGGATGAGCAGTTCTTC.

The chain links TRBV7-9 to TRBJ2-2; 9 nucleotides line up with TRBD1. Unmatched junction bases numbered 7, after V lost 8 bases and J lost 6 bases. CDR1 is SEHNR, CDR2 FQNEAQ, per germline (reference sequence). This CDR3 has 14 amino acids. The CDR3 loop is CASGQRTGAGELFF. CDR3 coding DNA: TGTGCCAGCGGTCAAAGGACAGGGGCCGGGGAGCTGTTTTTT.

DNA of the CDR3: TGTGCCAGCAGCACAGGACAGGGCTACGAGCAGTACTTC. Protein product: CASSTGQGYEQYF. J is TRBJ2-7 and V is TRBV5-5, with 8 positions matching TRBD1. This CDR3 comprises 13 residues. CDR1 is SGHKS, CDR2 YYEKEE, per germline (reference sequence). V was clipped by 4 bases and J by 3 bases; unmatched bases: 3. The whole variable domain, remainder taken from reference TRBV5-5 and TRBJ2-7, is DAGVTQSPTHLIKTRGQQVTLRCSPISGHKSVSWYQQVLGQGPQFIFQYYEKEERGRGNFPDRFSARQFPNYSSELNVNALLLGDSALYLCASSTGQGYEQYFGPGTRLTVT.

The chain recombines TRBV7-9 with TRBJ2-4; 8 bases align to TRBD1. Germline V gives CDR1 SEHNR, CDR2 FQNEAQ (reference sequence). The CDR3 is made up of 15 amino acids. With V trimmed by 2 bases and J by 8 bases, 8 bases remained unmatched. CDR3 in amino acids: CASSLWSGGTDIQYF. CDR3 bases: TGTGCCAGCAGCTTATGGTCAGGGGGCACGGACATTCAGTACTTC.

The CDR3 DNA sequence: TGTGCCAGCAGCGTGGGACAGGGCGGTGGGAATGGCTACACCTTC. It specifies CASSVGQGGGNGYTF. This chain connects TRBV9 to TRBJ1-2, with 9 bases identical to TRBD1. The CDR3 length is 15 residues. The V segment lost 2 bases and the J segment 6 bases; nucleotides outside the gene matches: 8. Germline V gene lookup returns CDR1 SGDLS and CDR2 YYNGEE. The full variable domain, with the rest looked up from reference TRBV9 and TRBJ1-2, is DSGVTQTPKHLITATGQRVTLRCSPRSGDLSVYWYQQSLDQGLQFLIQYYNGEERAKGNILERFSAQQFPDLHSELNLSSLELGDSALYFCASSVGQGGGNGYTFGSGTRLTVV.

This rearrangement joins TRBV29-1 to TRBJ1-5; the D gene is possibly TRBD1 (5 bases). The V end was cut by 4 bases, the J end by 5 bases, with 9 bases between. CDR3 size: 12 residues. CDR1 SQVTM and CDR2 ANQGSEA come from the germline V gene. CDR3 residues: CSVADTYQPQHF. For the CDR3, the DNA is TGCAGCGTTGCGGACACATATCAGCCCCAGCATTTT.

This clone has only one observation. The J gene is TRBJ1-5, the V gene TRBV30; D is undetermined. This CDR3 region has 13 residues. V lost 2 bases, J lost 5 bases, and 10 bases lay in between. Germline lookup yields CDR1 GTSNPN and CDR2 SVGIG (reference sequence). The CDR3: CAWSFGVDQPQHF. CDR3 bases: TGTGCCTGGAGTTTCGGGGTTGATCAGCCCCAGCATTTT.

The V call is TRBV4-2, the J call TRBJ1-1; maybe TRBD1 (6 bases). The CDR3 loop spans 14 amino acids. Germline V gives CDR1 LGHNA, CDR2 YNFKEQ. Trimming left V 7 bases short and J 0 bases short, with 12 bases between. The CDR3 is CASTQGLMNTEAFF. CDR3 DNA: TGTGCCAGCACGCAGGGGCTAATGAACACTGAAGCTTTCTTT.

The V call is TRBV6-5, the J call TRBJ2-7; tentatively, D is TRBD1 (6 bases). The germline gives CDR1 MNHEY, CDR2 SVGAGI. The CDR3 length is 14 residues. V was cut by 5 bases and J by 0 bases, with 11 bases left in between. The CDR3 DNA reads TGTGCCAGCAGTCTACAGGGCATCTCCTACGAGCAGTACTTC. Its translation is CASSLQGISYEQYF.

This chain joins TRBV5-6 and TRBJ2-3, with 8 bases lining up with TRBD2. This CDR3 region has 16 residues. The V gene's germline CDR1 is SGHDT and CDR2 YYEEEE. Trimming removed 2 bases from V and 4 bases from J; junction bases left unmatched: 9. The CDR3 DNA reads TGTGCCAGCAGCTTTACACTAGCGGACGCGCCAGATACGCAGTATTTT. It specifies CASSFTLADAPDTQYF.

A single count supports this clone. The chain has TRBV18 and TRBJ2-5, with D possibly matching TRBD2 (5 bases). Germline assignment: CDR1 KGHSH and CDR2 LQKENI. V lost 6 bases and J lost 2, with 19 bases in between. The CDR3 consists of 16 residues. The CDR3 DNA reads TGTGCCAGCTCGCCAGATTTCGTTAGCGTTCAAGAGACCCAGTACTTC. It encodes CASSPDFVSVQETQYF.

The chain couples TRBV6-1 to TRBJ1-1, with D tentatively TRBD1 (6 bases). This CDR3 is 15 amino acids long. The germline CDR1 and CDR2 sequences are MNHNS and SASEGT. Trimming left V 1 base short and J 2 bases short, with 11 bases between. The CDR3 region has the DNA TGTGCCAGCAGTGAAGGAGACAGGAGAAACACTGAAGCTTTCTTT. Amino acids: CASSEGDRRNTEAFF.

Regarding this clone: The sample contains more than one DNA sequence encoding this CDR3. The V call is TRBV9, the J call TRBJ2-7; tentatively, D is TRBD2 (5 bases). CDR1 is SGDLS, CDR2 YYNGEE, per germline. The CDR3 extends over 15 amino acids. Deletions cut 0 bases from V and 0 bases from J, with 10 bases between. The CDR3 DNA is TGTGCCAGCAGCGTAGGCGGGTCCAGCTCCTACGAGCAGTACTTC. Amino acids: CASSVGGSSSYEQYF.

The chain uses TRBV29-1 and TRBJ2-1; D may be TRBD1 (5 bases). Trimming cost V 5 bases and J 5 bases, with 19 bases left between them. The CDR3 has 15 amino acids. Germline CDR1 reads SQVTM; CDR2 reads ANQGSEA. CDR3 in DNA: TGCAGCGTTCCGGACATTCATGGAACTAACAATGAGCAGTTCTTC. Protein product: CSVPDIHGTNNEQFF.